In its sample, the clone carrying this T cell receptor (beta chain) was seen many times. Its matching antigen is unknown. The germline V and J ends were trimmed by 1 base and 6 bases, with 11 bases remaining between them. Germline loops: CDR1 SEHNR, CDR2 FQNEAQ (reference sequence). This CDR3 is built from 14 residues. The data stem from a study of neurological immune-mediated disorders. Points from the study as a whole: Phylogenetic grouping assigned the repertoires of 18 of 34 multiple sclerosis patients to a single related-CDR3 cluster, representing a possible signature. Private repertoires in all groups were suggested by the absence of shared CDR3 amino acid sequences among expanded clones across subjects.

Synthesis of cDNA was carried out by template-switch 5'RACE. The reaction used 10-nucleotide random UMIs. From 15-18 subjects, every sequencing run obtained over 160 million TCR-beta sequences. TCRdb independently ran MiXCR on the 5' RACE reads; one entry per CDR3 protein. The repertoire includes tens of thousands of distinct CDR3 sequences, approximately 2.4% of them detected once, and 2.4% sits in the top ten. The sample consisted of PBMCs. This TCR was recovered from a man aged 50 to 59 with multiple sclerosis. The chain employs TRBV7-9 and TRBJ2-3; no clear D gene. The CDR3 sequence: CASSLVVRSDTQYF. The CDR3 DNA follows: TGTGCCAGCAGCTTAGTGGTCAGGTCGGATACGCAGTATTTT.